One T cell receptor beta chain is described in this entry. The sample is drawn from a study of blood T cell repertoires in COVID-19. Study information: Sites across the United States, Italy and Spain contributed samples from acute and convalescent COVID-19.

Trimming cost V 3 bases and J 5 bases; bases outside gene matches: 5. This CDR3 comprises 14 residues. CDR1 and CDR2 (germline): SGHNT, YYREEE (reference sequence). In the original processing: The assay estimated nucleated cells by amplifying reference gene primers. Some clones are missing from TCRdb's copy, which holds only in-frame ones; the method was immunoSEQ multiplex PCR. Clonal size and the V and J genes are those of that table, whereas D and trimming came from the DNA. The sample shows some 250,000 clones, 80% to 85% of them seen only once. The chain has TRBV5-4 and TRBJ2-4; 7 bases are shared with TRBD1. Sequencing was carried out using peripheral blood. The receptor was derived from a man aged 50 to 59 with active or convalescent COVID-19. The CDR3: CASSSPGQQNIQYF. For the CDR3, the DNA is TGTGCCAGCAGCTCGCCGGGACAGCAAAACATTCAGTACTTC.